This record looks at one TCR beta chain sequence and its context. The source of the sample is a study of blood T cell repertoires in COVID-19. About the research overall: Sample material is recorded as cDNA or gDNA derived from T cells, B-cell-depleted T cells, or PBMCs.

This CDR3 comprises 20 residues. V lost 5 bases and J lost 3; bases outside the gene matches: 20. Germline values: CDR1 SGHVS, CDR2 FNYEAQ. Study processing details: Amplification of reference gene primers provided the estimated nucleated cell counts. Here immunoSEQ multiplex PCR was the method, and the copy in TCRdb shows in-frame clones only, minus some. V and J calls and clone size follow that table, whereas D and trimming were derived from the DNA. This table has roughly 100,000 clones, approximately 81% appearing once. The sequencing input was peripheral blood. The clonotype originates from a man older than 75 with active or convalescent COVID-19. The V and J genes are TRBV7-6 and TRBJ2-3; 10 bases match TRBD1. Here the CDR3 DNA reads TGTGCCAGCAGCGCGACAGGGGGCATCACACGGGGGCTAGGGACAGATACGCAGTATTTT. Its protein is CASSATGGITRGLGTDTQYF.